This T cell receptor (beta chain) comes out of a study of CD8+ T cells in alopecia areata. General observations from the study: Lesional scalp, especially alopecia totalis/universalis, showed higher clonality than normal scalp. Alphabeta T cells residing in normal skin are also sequenced in scalp samples.

Sequencing used cDNA as its template, made by extracting RNA and reverse transcribing it. Profiled with immunoSEQ multiplex PCR; TCRdb holds only in-frame clones, not every one. The table includes roughly 150,000 clones, around 57% detected once. A note on this clone: Its antigen is undetermined.

The receptor was derived from a human donor in good health. The sample was CD4+ T cells sorted from blood.

CDR3 coding DNA: TGTGCCAGCACTGGGGAGGAGGGTTCCAAACTGTTTTTT. Protein: CASTGEEGSKLFF. The rearrangement links TRBV2 to TRBJ1-4; D unclear. The germline CDR1 and CDR2 sequences are SNHLY and FYNNEI. The V gene lost 7 bases and the J gene lost 11 bases, with 17 bases spanning the gap. The CDR3 runs to 13 residues.